The rows below give T cell receptor beta chains drawn from one sample of a study of blood T cell repertoires in COVID-19. The assay was immunoSEQ multiplex PCR, and TCRdb's table has in-frame clones only and misses some. There are 50,000 to 65,000 clones in the sample; 74% occur only once, and about 28% lies in the top ten. The material sequenced was peripheral blood. These receptors were collected from a woman older than 75 with acute or convalescent COVID-19. The CDR3 runs from the conserved cysteine through the conserved F or W. D genes are given only for firm matches. Expanded clones are given a class, and other clones once, few, many or no size at all.

clone size	V gene	J gene	D gene	CDR3 protein	CDR3 DNA
once	TRBV7-8	TRBJ2-5	NA	CASSRGARVEETQYF	TGTGCCAGCAGCCGAGGGGCGCGTGTCGAAGAGACCCAGTACTTC
medium-sized	TRBV6-1	TRBJ2-7	NA	CASSDQGSYEQYF	TGTGCCAGCAGTGACCAGGGGAGCTACGAGCAGTACTTC
NA	TRBV6-5	TRBJ2-3	TRBD2	CASSYTGLADTQYF	TGTGCCAGCAGTTACACGGGACTAGCTGATACGCAGTATTTT
NA	TRBV5-5	TRBJ1-1	NA	CASSFKGGGTEAFF	TGTGCCAGCAGCTTCAAGGGGGGGGGAACTGAAGCTTTCTTT
few	TRBV4-3	TRBJ2-1	TRBD2	CASSQVFIAGSYNEQFF	TGCGCCAGCAGCCAAGTCTTTATAGCGGGGTCCTACAATGAGCAGTTCTTC
NA	TRBV7-2	TRBJ2-7	TRBD1	CASSSTGQGFLEQYF	TGTGCCAGCAGTTCGACTGGACAGGGGTTCCTCGAGCAGTACTTC
NA	TRBV18	TRBJ2-7	TRBD1	CASSLGTGRLGEQYF	TGTGCCAGCTCACTCGGGACAGGGAGGTTGGGCGAGCAGTACTTC
NA	TRBV6-6	TRBJ2-2	TRBD1	CASSSGQGDHGELFF	TGTGCCAGCAGCTCCGGACAGGGGGATCACGGGGAGCTGTTTTTT
NA	TRBV18	TRBJ1-1	NA	CASALGQNTEAFF	TGTGCCAGCGCCTTAGGACAGAACACTGAAGCTTTCTTT
NA	TRBV7-6	TRBJ1-4	NA	CASSHRATNEKLFF	TGTGCCAGCAGCCACCGAGCAACTAATGAAAAACTGTTTTTT